This T cell receptor beta chain was recorded in a study of cytomegalovirus exposure and HLA in healthy donors. Study-level results: As a later analysis showed, a missense DCLRE1C variant was linked to trimming of TCR beta V- and J-genes.

A remark on this clone: Its matching antigen is unknown.

Germline loops: CDR1 MNHEY, CDR2 SVGAGI. The CDR3 has 14 residues. Losses at the gene ends were 6 bases for V and 2 bases for J; bases not matched to a gene: 5. The PCR employed 60 Vbeta primers together with 13 Jbeta primers. Repertoires were generated with immunoSEQ multiplex PCR, while TCRdb's copy carries only in-frame clones and drops some. This sample has 140,000 to 150,000 clones, with around 80% found just once. This sequence originates from a female donor in good health and CMV-seronegative. The chain is built from TRBV6-5 and TRBJ2-5; 8 bases align to TRBD1. Sequences were obtained from PBMCs. The CDR3 region has the DNA TGTGCCAGCAGGGATACAGGGGGTCAAGAGACCCAGTACTTC. Its translation: CASRDTGGQETQYF.